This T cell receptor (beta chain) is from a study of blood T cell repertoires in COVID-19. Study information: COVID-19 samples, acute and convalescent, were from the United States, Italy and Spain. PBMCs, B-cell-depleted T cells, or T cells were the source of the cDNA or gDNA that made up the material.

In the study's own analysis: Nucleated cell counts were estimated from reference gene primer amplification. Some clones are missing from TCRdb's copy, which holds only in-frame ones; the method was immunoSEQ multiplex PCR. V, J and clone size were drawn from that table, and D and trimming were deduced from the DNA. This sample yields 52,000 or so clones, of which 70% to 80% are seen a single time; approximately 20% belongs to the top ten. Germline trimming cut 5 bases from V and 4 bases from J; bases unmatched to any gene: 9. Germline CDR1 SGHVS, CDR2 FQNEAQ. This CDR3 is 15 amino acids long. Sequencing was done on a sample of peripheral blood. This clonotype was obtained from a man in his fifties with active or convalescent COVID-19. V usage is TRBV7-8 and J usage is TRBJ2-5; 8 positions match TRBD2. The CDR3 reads CASSGLYGGGETQYF. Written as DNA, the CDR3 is TGTGCCAGCAGCGGGCTTTACGGGGGGGGAGAGACCCAGTACTTC.